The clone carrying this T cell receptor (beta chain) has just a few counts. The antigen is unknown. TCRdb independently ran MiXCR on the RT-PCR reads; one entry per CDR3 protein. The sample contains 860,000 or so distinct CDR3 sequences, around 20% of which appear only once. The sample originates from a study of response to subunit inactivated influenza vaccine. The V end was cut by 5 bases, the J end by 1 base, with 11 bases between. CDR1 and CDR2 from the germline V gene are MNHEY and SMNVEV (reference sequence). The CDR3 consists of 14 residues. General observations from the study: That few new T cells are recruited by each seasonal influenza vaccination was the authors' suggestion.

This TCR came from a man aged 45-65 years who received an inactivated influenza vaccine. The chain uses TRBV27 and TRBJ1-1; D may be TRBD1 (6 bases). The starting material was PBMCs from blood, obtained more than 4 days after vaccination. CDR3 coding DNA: TGTGCCAGCAGTCTACAGGGTTCGAACACTGAAGCTTTCTTT. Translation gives CASSLQGSNTEAFF.